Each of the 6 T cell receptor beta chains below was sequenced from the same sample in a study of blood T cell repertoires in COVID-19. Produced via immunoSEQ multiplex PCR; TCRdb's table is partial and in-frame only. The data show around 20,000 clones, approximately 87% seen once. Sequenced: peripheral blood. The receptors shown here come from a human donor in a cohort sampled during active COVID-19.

The DNA of the CDR3 is TGTGCCAGCAGCTTAGCGAGGGACAGAATTTACAATGAGCAGTTCTTC. Its translation is CASSLARDRIYNEQFF. V usage is TRBV7-8 and J usage is TRBJ2-1, with TRBD1 identical over 7 bases. This CDR3 comprises 16 residues. Germline V gene lookup returns CDR1 SGHVS and CDR2 FQNEAQ. After removal of 0 bases from V and 4 bases from J, the junction contained 6 bases not matched to a gene.

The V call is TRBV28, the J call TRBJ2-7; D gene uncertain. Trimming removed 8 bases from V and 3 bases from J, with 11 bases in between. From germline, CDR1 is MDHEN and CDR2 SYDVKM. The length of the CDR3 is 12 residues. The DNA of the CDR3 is TGTGCCAGCTGTAGAGCGAACTACGAGCAGTACTTC. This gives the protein CASCRANYEQYF.

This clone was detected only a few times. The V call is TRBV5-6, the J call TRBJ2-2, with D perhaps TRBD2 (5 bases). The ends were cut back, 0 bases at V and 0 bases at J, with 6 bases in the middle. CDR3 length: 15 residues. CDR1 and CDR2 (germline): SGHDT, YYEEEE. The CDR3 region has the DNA TGTGCCAGCAGCTTGGGAGGGACGAACACCGGGGAGCTGTTTTTT. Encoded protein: CASSLGGTNTGELFF.

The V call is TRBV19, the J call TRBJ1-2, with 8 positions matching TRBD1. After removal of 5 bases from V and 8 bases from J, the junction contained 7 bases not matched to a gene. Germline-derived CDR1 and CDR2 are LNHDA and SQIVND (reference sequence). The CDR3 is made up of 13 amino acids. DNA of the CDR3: TGTGCCAGTAGTCCGCGACAGGGGACGGGCTACACCTTC. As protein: CASSPRQGTGYTF.

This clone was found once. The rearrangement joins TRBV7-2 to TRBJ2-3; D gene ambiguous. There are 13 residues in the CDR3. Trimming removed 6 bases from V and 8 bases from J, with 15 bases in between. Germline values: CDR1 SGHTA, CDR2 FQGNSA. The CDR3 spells CASRSTRLPTQYF. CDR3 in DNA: TGTGCCAGCAGGTCCACCCGACTGCCTACGCAGTATTTT.

The CDR3 DNA reads TGTGCCAGCAGTCCCCCAGGACTAGCGAGAACGTCCACAGATACGCAGTATTTT. It translates to CASSPPGLARTSTDTQYF. The genes are TRBV27 and TRBJ2-3; the match to TRBD2 covers 9 bases. The trim removed 5 bases at V and 2 bases at J, leaving 14 bases unmatched. This CDR3 comprises 18 residues. Germline V gene sequence: CDR1 MNHEY, CDR2 SMNVEV (reference sequence).